The T cell receptor beta chain under discussion was sequenced for a study of cytomegalovirus exposure and HLA in healthy donors. Whole-study findings and limits: It was shown in a later analysis that HLA-associated TCR beta chains were more clonally expanded than other, equally common chains. In a later analysis, specific HLA alleles were associated with approximately 16,000 TCR beta sequences at a 0.05 false discovery rate.

Primers included in the PCR were 60 Vbeta and 13 Jbeta primers. Profiled with immunoSEQ multiplex PCR; TCRdb holds only in-frame clones, not every one. The sample comprises about 130,000 clones, roughly 75% of which are singletons, and roughly 10% rests with the top ten. In regard to this clone: Its antigen is not identified.

Germline V gene lookup returns CDR1 SGHRS and CDR2 YFSETQ. V was clipped by 0 bases and J by 9 bases, with 19 bases between them. The length of the CDR3 is 15 residues. The sequence was obtained from a man aged 30 to 45 in good health and CMV-seropositive. The sequencing input was PBMCs. The chain is built from TRBV5-1 and TRBJ2-7, with D tentatively TRBD1 (6 bases). The CDR3 loop is CASSLDAPGQSVQYF. The CDR3 coding sequence is TGCGCCAGCAGCTTGGATGCCCCGGGACAAAGTGTGCAGTACTTC.